The 22 T cell receptor beta chains below come from one sample, sequenced in a study of graft-versus-host responses after intestinal transplantation. These receptors are not linked to any known antigen. The method was immunoSEQ multiplex PCR; TCRdb's version includes in-frame clones alone and lacks a portion of them. In the table there are under 150,000 clones, around 95% of which are singletons. The source material was unstimulated CD8+ T cells sorted from spleen or lymph node cells, sampled before intestinal transplant. These receptors were collected from a human donor who received an intestinal transplant.

The chain employs TRBV4-1 and TRBJ2-1; 11 bases map to TRBD2. This CDR3 is 18 amino acids long. Trimming took 3 bases from V and 0 from J; bases not matched to a gene: 7. Per the germline V gene, CDR1 is MGHRA and CDR2 is YSYEKL. The CDR3 region has the DNA TGCGCCAGCAGCCACCCGTCTAGCGGGAGGAGCTCCTACAATGAGCAGTTCTTC. It is translated as CASSHPSSGRSSYNEQFF.

The chain joins TRBV27 to TRBJ1-3; D uncertain. Germline V gives CDR1 MNHEY, CDR2 SMNVEV (reference sequence). The germline V and J ends were trimmed by 3 bases and 2 bases, with 11 bases remaining between them. The CDR3 spans 15 residues. The CDR3 nucleotides are TGTGCCAGCAGTTTCAGTGTAACGGCTGGAAACACCATATATTTT. Its protein product is CASSFSVTAGNTIYF.

The table lists this clone with a count of one. This chain connects TRBV28 to TRBJ1-5; D is unresolved. CDR1 and CDR2 from the germline V gene are MDHEN and SYDVKM. This CDR3 comprises 17 residues. Trimming pared 3 bases from V and 4 bases from J, leaving 19 bases between. The chain's CDR3 is CASSLVMENRPNQPQHF. The DNA of the CDR3 is TGTGCCAGCAGTTTGGTTATGGAGAATAGGCCGAATCAGCCCCAGCATTTT.

The chain joins TRBV4-1 to TRBJ1-5, with D unresolved. Per the germline V gene, CDR1 is MGHRA and CDR2 is YSYEKL. V was shortened by 2 bases and J by 4 bases, with 12 bases between the two germline ends. This CDR3 has 15 amino acids. CDR3 sequence (DNA): TGCGCCAGCAGCCAAATTGGGTCATCTAATCAGCCCCAGCATTTT. It is translated as CASSQIGSSNQPQHF.

This chain connects TRBV4-2 to TRBJ2-7; D gene unclear. The CDR3 length is 12 residues. V dropped 1 base and J dropped 4 bases, with 5 bases sitting between them. Germline lookup yields CDR1 LGHNA and CDR2 YNFKEQ. The CDR3 DNA sequence: TGTGCCAGCAGCCAAGGCGCGTACGAGCAGTACTTC. Protein: CASSQGAYEQYF.

This rearrangement joins TRBV29-1 to TRBJ2-7; TRBD2 agrees at 9 bases. The junction had 6 bases not matched to a gene; V was cut back by 1 base and J by 2 bases. The CDR3 has 15 residues. Germline CDR1 and CDR2: SQVTM and ANQGSEA. The CDR3 region is CSVEVGSGRPYEQYF. The CDR3 region has the DNA TGCAGCGTTGAAGTCGGGAGCGGGAGGCCCTACGAGCAGTACTTC.

The chain carries TRBV28 and TRBJ2-7; TRBD2 agrees at 11 bases. Germline V gives CDR1 MDHEN, CDR2 SYDVKM. The CDR3 is 19 amino acids. The V and J ends lost 3 bases and 2 bases, in that order; junction bases with no gene match: 15. The CDR3 DNA reads TGTGCCAGCAGTTTTGCCCCTGGACTAGCGGGTAGCAATACCTACGAGCAGTACTTC. This sequence encodes CASSFAPGLAGSNTYEQYF.

Points on this clone: This sample also contains other DNA sequences that code for the same CDR3. The V gene is TRBV27, the J gene TRBJ2-1, with no clear D. Germline V gives CDR1 MNHEY, CDR2 SMNVEV (reference sequence). Trimming took 1 base from V and 0 from J, leaving 7 bases between them. The CDR3 consists of 15 residues. CDR3 in amino acids: CASSLLPSSYNEQFF. CDR3 bases: TGTGCCAGCAGTTTATTACCGAGCTCCTACAATGAGCAGTTCTTC.

V usage is TRBV6-5 and J usage is TRBJ1-2; D is undetermined. Germline V lookup: CDR1 MNHEY, CDR2 SVGAGI. V was trimmed by 5 bases and J by 0 bases, leaving 1 base between them. The CDR3 is made up of 11 amino acids. The DNA of the CDR3 is TGTGCCAGCAGTCCTAACTATGGCTACACCTTC. This gives the protein CASSPNYGYTF.

The chain uses TRBV2 and TRBJ2-7; 9 bases fit TRBD1. The CDR3 totals 16 residues. V gave up 6 bases and J gave up 5 bases; unmatched junction bases: 14. Germline V gives CDR1 SNHLY, CDR2 FYNNEI. The CDR3 nucleotides are TGTGCCAGCAGATACCCACCGGGACAGGGTGCTGACGAGCAGTACTTC. Its translation is CASRYPPGQGADEQYF.

V and J are TRBV9 and TRBJ2-3, with TRBD2 as a possible D gene (5 bases). V gave up 4 bases and J gave up 5 bases, with 20 bases separating them. This CDR3 has 16 residues. In germline, CDR1 is SGDLS, CDR2 YYNGEE. DNA for the CDR3: TGTGCCAGCAGCACTTCGGGCCTTGGGGAGCAAGATACGCAGTATTTT. Encoded protein: CASSTSGLGEQDTQYF.

In nucleotides, the CDR3 is TGCGCCAGCAGCCAAGATGACGGCGGACCGCACTACGAGCAGTACTTC. It codes for CASSQDDGGPHYEQYF. This chain joins TRBV4-1 and TRBJ2-7; no definite D call. CDR3 length: 16 amino acids. Germline CDR1 and CDR2: MGHRA and YSYEKL. V lost 0 bases and J lost 3, with 15 bases in between.

CDR3 nucleotides: TGCAGCGTTGAGGGGCTTAGCGGGACCTCCTACAATGAGCAGTTCTTC. Amino acid sequence: CSVEGLSGTSYNEQFF. J is TRBJ2-1 and V is TRBV29-1, with TRBD2 matching 8 bases. Germline-derived CDR1 and CDR2 are SQVTM and ANQGSEA. After removal of 3 bases from V and 0 bases from J, the junction contained 7 bases not matched to a gene. This CDR3 has 16 amino acids.

V usage is TRBV28 and J usage is TRBJ2-1; no clear D gene. With 3 bases removed from V and 4 bases from J, the gap between germline ends came to 7 bases. Germline V lookup: CDR1 MDHEN, CDR2 SYDVKM. This CDR3 has 13 amino acids. CDR3 DNA: TGTGCCAGCAGTTTGGGCCAATACAATGAGCAGTTCTTC. Protein product: CASSLGQYNEQFF.

The rearrangement uses TRBV7-2 and TRBJ1-5, with D maybe TRBD1 (6 bases). The CDR3 covers 12 residues. V was pared by 6 bases and J by 4 bases, with 7 bases between. CDR1 is SGHTA and CDR2 is FQGNSA in the germline V gene. CDR3: CASRQGNQPQHF. CDR3 coding DNA: TGTGCCAGCAGACAGGGAAATCAGCCCCAGCATTTT.

The chain is built from TRBV10-1 and TRBJ2-1; weak D call: TRBD2 (7 bases). Looked up from germline, CDR1 is WNHNN and CDR2 is SYGVQD (reference sequence). This CDR3 has 15 amino acids. Trimming took off 2 bases at V and 6 bases at J, with 14 bases between the two ends. The CDR3 reads CASSERGEGRNEQFF. The CDR3 region has the DNA TGCGCCAGCAGTGAGAGGGGGGAGGGCCGCAATGAGCAGTTCTTC.

This sequence joins TRBV9 and TRBJ2-3; maybe TRBD2 (6 bases). V lost 3 bases and J 0 bases, leaving 8 bases between the germline ends. The CDR3 spans 14 residues. Germline assignment: CDR1 SGDLS and CDR2 YYNGEE. The CDR3 region is CASSGSGSTDTQYF. In nucleotides, the CDR3 is TGTGCCAGCAGCGGTAGCGGAAGCACAGATACGCAGTATTTT.

DNA of the CDR3: TGCGCCAGCAGCCAAGAACCTAGCACGGGGGATACGCAGTATTTT. Its protein product is CASSQEPSTGDTQYF. V and J are TRBV4-3 and TRBJ2-3; possibly TRBD2 for D (5 bases). Germline CDR1 is LGHNA and CDR2 is YSLEER. The V gene lost 0 bases and the J gene lost 6 bases, with 13 bases spanning the gap. The length of the CDR3 is 15 residues.

The chain carries TRBV4-2 and TRBJ2-2; 8 bases align to TRBD2. J lost 9 bases, V lost 1 base, and 4 bases had no gene match. Germline values: CDR1 LGHNA, CDR2 YNFKEQ. The CDR3 loop spans 14 amino acids. The CDR3 protein is CASSQVTSDWELFF. CDR3 coding DNA: TGTGCCAGCAGCCAAGTGACTAGCGATTGGGAGCTGTTTTTT.

The CDR3: CASSEVAGVPYEQYF. The CDR3 DNA is TGCGCCAGCAGTGAAGTAGCGGGAGTTCCCTACGAGCAGTACTTC. This chain uses TRBV10-1 with TRBJ2-7; 9 nucleotides align to TRBD2. This CDR3 region has 15 residues. Germline V gene lookup returns CDR1 WNHNN and CDR2 SYGVQD (reference sequence). After removal of 3 bases from V and 2 bases from J, the junction contained 5 bases not matched to a gene.

V and J are TRBV6-5 and TRBJ2-1; D possibly corresponds to TRBD2 (5 bases). The CDR3 is 14 residues long. V was shortened by 0 bases and J by 8 bases, with 11 bases between the two germline ends. Per the germline V gene, CDR1 is MNHEY and CDR2 is SVGAGI. CDR3 bases: TGTGCCAGCAGTTACTCGACGGGATACTATGAGCAGTTCTTC. Translated: CASSYSTGYYEQFF.

V is TRBV5-6 and J is TRBJ2-7; 9 bases fit TRBD1. The CDR3 covers 14 residues. The V segment lost 4 bases and the J segment 3 bases; nucleotides outside the gene matches: 5. CDR1 and CDR2 (germline): SGHDT, YYEEEE. The CDR3 nucleotides read TGTGCCAGCAGCACCGGGACAGGGCTCTACGAGCAGTACTTC. This codes for CASSTGTGLYEQYF.